This TCR beta chain derives from a study of monozygotic twins with inflammatory bowel disease. The CDR3 extends over 12 amino acids. The germline gives CDR1 DFQATT, CDR2 SNEGSKA (reference sequence). Note on this clonotype: Its antigen is currently unknown.

Findings and caveats of the study: Compared with healthy twins, IBD patients shared fewer clonotypes with others, especially with disease activity.

TCRdb reworked the 5' RACE reads into one entry per CDR3 protein, no DNA. The record lists more than 300,000 distinct CDR3 sequences, of which the ten most abundant hold over 5%. The V call is TRBV20-1, the J call TRBJ2-7. The TCR comes from a human donor with ulcerative colitis or Crohn's disease, or a healthy co-twin of an affected twin (not recorded which). Sequenced sample: blood. This chain's CDR3 is CSARGSPYEQYF.